This T cell receptor (beta chain) is from a study of CD8+ T cells in alopecia areata. Study overall: Tofacitinib administration to treated patients was oral, at 5 to 10 mg twice daily.

There are 12 residues in the CDR3. The germline gives CDR1 SEHNR, CDR2 FQNEAQ (reference sequence). Between the trimmed V and J ends, which lost 8 bases and 3 bases, there was a span of 11 bases. TCR sequencing used cDNA made by reverse transcription of extracted RNA. The method was immunoSEQ multiplex PCR; TCRdb's version includes in-frame clones alone and lacks a portion of them. The data contain about 250,000 clones, 45% to 70% of them singletons. Treatment denoted: oral pan-JAK inhibitor, 5-10 mg twice daily. Cell sorting on a FACSAria was used to separate CD4+ and CD8+ T cells from the PBMCs. The sequence was collected from a human donor with alopecia areata. The chain uses TRBV7-9 and TRBJ2-7; possibly TRBD1 for D (6 bases). Sequenced here: CD4+ T cells sorted from blood, sampled around week 54, from a patient treated with tofacitinib. CDR3 region: CASRTELYEQYF. The CDR3 coding sequence is TGTGCCAGCCGGACAGAACTCTACGAGCAGTACTTC.